Sequencing of this TCR beta chain was carried out in a study of blood T cell repertoires in COVID-19. Sequenced by immunoSEQ multiplex PCR; TCRdb stores in-frame clones only, minus some. The data hold fewer than 65,000 clones, with over 90% observed a single time. The ends lost 2 bases at V and 0 bases at J; junction bases unmatched: 4. Per germline, CDR1 KGHSH and CDR2 LQKENI. This CDR3 is 17 amino acids long. The sample taken for sequencing was peripheral blood. The origin of this receptor is a middle-aged man with acute or convalescent COVID-19. The chain uses TRBV18 and TRBJ1-3, with TRBD1 identical over 10 bases. The CDR3 DNA follows: TGTGCCAGCTCACCATCGGGACAGGGGATCTCTGGAAACACCATATATTTT. Its translation is CASSPSGQGISGNTIYF.